This entry lists 28 T cell receptor beta chains sequenced from one sample in a study of spatial heterogeneity in lung cancer. Study results and limitations: Tumors with more nonsynonymous mutations had more expanded intratumoral alpha and beta TCRs.

TCRdb called the 5' RACE reads again in MiXCR, with one record for every CDR3 protein. The sample lists some 23,000 distinct CDR3 sequences, 8.8% occurring once. Antigen specificity for these receptors is unknown. Time point: sample taken at primary tumor resection. The sequencing used lung tumor tissue, collected at surgery. These receptors originate from a male donor with early-stage non-small cell lung cancer.

This clonotype came up many times. The genes are TRBV6-1 and TRBJ2-7; possible D gene TRBD1, 5 bases. CDR1 and CDR2 from the germline V gene are MNHNS and SASEGT. The CDR3 contains 12 residues. Trimming stripped 7 bases from V and 3 bases from J, with 10 bases between. The CDR3 is CASKGQLYEQYF. CDR3 in DNA: TGTGCCAGCAAGGGGCAGCTCTACGAGCAGTACTTC.

This clonotype was picked up a small number of times. The chain joins TRBV6-1 to TRBJ2-1; 13 nucleotides agree with TRBD2. Trimming removed 4 bases from V and 13 bases from J; junction bases left unmatched: 7. Germline values: CDR1 MNHNS, CDR2 SASEGT. The CDR3 loop spans 14 amino acids. This chain's CDR3 is CASSVELAGGPQFF. The CDR3 nucleotides read TGTGCCAGCAGTGTTGAACTAGCGGGAGGGCCCCAGTTCTTC.

This chain uses TRBV25-1 with TRBJ2-5; D is unclear. Between the trimmed V and J ends, which lost 2 bases and 2 bases, there was a span of 9 bases. This CDR3 is 14 amino acids long. The V gene's germline CDR1 is MGHDK and CDR2 SYGVNS. The CDR3 region has the DNA TGTGCCAGCAGTGAAAGAGCCAGTCAAGAGACCCAGTACTTC. It codes for CASSERASQETQYF.

This clonotype has ten or more counts. The gene calls are TRBV20-1 and TRBJ2-1; TRBD2 matches 7 bases. The junction had 7 bases not matched to a gene; V was cut back by 3 bases and J by 5 bases. Per germline, CDR1 DFQATT and CDR2 SNEGSKA (reference sequence). The CDR3 totals 14 residues. The CDR3, as DNA: TGCAGTGCTAGCGTTCGGCGGGAGAACAATGAGCAGTTCTTC. Its translation: CSASVRRENNEQFF.

J is TRBJ2-3 and V is TRBV7-2; a weak D match, TRBD2 (5 bases). V was cut by 11 bases and J by 2 bases, with 14 bases left in between. Germline V lookup: CDR1 SGHTA, CDR2 FQGNSA. The CDR3 loop spans 13 amino acids. The CDR3 coding sequence is TGTGCCGTAGGAGGCTACCACACAGATACGCAGTATTTT. Translating gives CAVGGYHTDTQYF.

V is TRBV12-3 or TRBV12-4 and J is TRBJ2-1; D uncertain. V lost 2 bases, J lost 2 bases, and 13 bases lay in between. The CDR3 covers 16 residues. Written as DNA, the CDR3 is TGTGCCAGCAGTTTAATAGGCGGTTCTCCCTACAATGAGCAGTTCTTC. Residues: CASSLIGGSPYNEQFF.

This clonotype is categorized as medium-sized. The chain couples TRBV6-6 to TRBJ2-5; D not resolved. CDR1 and CDR2 from the germline V gene are MNHNY and SVGAGI (reference sequence). The CDR3 sequence is 13 residues long. V was trimmed by 5 bases and J by 7 bases, leaving 14 bases between them. The CDR3 loop reads CASSQQTLTTQYF. The CDR3, as DNA: TGTGCCAGCAGTCAGCAAACATTAACGACCCAGTACTTC.

This sequence joins TRBV12-3 or TRBV12-4 and TRBJ2-3; 8 bases line up with TRBD2. Germline trimming cut 5 bases from V and 1 base from J; bases unmatched to any gene: 2. CDR3 length: 14 amino acids. The CDR3 nucleotides read TGTGCCAGCAGTACACTAGCGGGCACAGATACGCAGTATTTT. This sequence encodes CASSTLAGTDTQYF.

This chain links TRBV20-1 with TRBJ1-4; no definite D call. V was cut by 5 bases and J by 0 bases, with 13 bases left in between. The CDR3 is 15 residues long. The germline V gene has CDR1 DFQATT and CDR2 SNEGSKA (reference sequence). In DNA form, the CDR3 reads TGCAGTGCTGAACCCGACGGTGCAACTAATGAAAAACTGTTTTTT. Amino acid sequence: CSAEPDGATNEKLFF.

This clonotype is medium-sized (0.01 to 0.1%) within its sample. The chain recombines TRBV7-9 with TRBJ2-7; unclear D gene. Germline CDR1 is SEHNR and CDR2 is FQNEAQ (reference sequence). CDR3 length: 12 residues. Trimming shortened V by 5 bases and J by 0 bases, and 5 bases separated the two germline ends. The CDR3 protein is CASSPISYEQYF. CDR3 nucleotide sequence: TGTGCCAGCAGCCCTATCTCCTACGAGCAGTACTTC.

This clonotype appeared a few times. V usage is TRBV11-2 and J usage is TRBJ2-2; TRBD1 matches 9 bases. This CDR3 region has 14 residues. Per the germline V gene, CDR1 is SGHAT and CDR2 is FQNNGV. V lost 8 bases and J lost 0; bases outside the gene matches: 1. Here the CDR3 DNA reads TGTGCCAGCGGGACAGGGCCGAACACCGGGGAGCTGTTTTTT. The encoded protein is CASGTGPNTGELFF.

By sample fraction, this clonotype is medium-sized (0.01 to 0.1%). The chain is built from TRBV24-1 and TRBJ2-7; tentatively, D is TRBD1 (6 bases). The CDR3 sequence is 15 residues long. V was shortened by 3 bases and J by 4 bases, with 15 bases between the two germline ends. The germline V gene has CDR1 KGHDR and CDR2 SFDVKD. CDR3 amino acids: CATSDGTKARYEQYF. The CDR3 DNA sequence: TGTGCCACCAGTGATGGGACAAAAGCAAGGTACGAGCAGTACTTC.

This clonotype was found many times. V usage is TRBV7-8 and J usage is TRBJ2-7; 7 bases are shared with TRBD1. CDR3 size: 16 residues. Germline V gene lookup returns CDR1 SGHVS and CDR2 FQNEAQ. With V trimmed by 4 bases and J by 2 bases, 11 bases remained unmatched. The CDR3 region is CASSYLDRASTYEQYF. The CDR3 nucleotides are TGTGCCAGCAGCTACCTCGACAGGGCAAGTACCTACGAGCAGTACTTC.

This clonotype was detected ten times or more. V is TRBV29-1 and J is TRBJ2-4; 7 bases agree with TRBD1. Germline V gives CDR1 SQVTM, CDR2 ANQGSEA. Trimming removed 4 bases from V and 0 bases from J; junction bases left unmatched: 6. The CDR3 loop spans 15 amino acids. CDR3 amino acids: CSVGTGERAKNIQYF. The CDR3 coding sequence is TGCAGCGTTGGAACAGGGGAGAGAGCCAAAAACATTCAGTACTTC.

This clonotype was seen at least ten times. The chain combines TRBV13 with TRBJ1-1; D uncertain. The germline gives CDR1 PRHDT, CDR2 FYEKMQ (reference sequence). Trimming cost V 5 bases and J 7 bases, with 26 bases left between them. CDR3 length: 17 residues. CDR3 amino acids: CASSEVFSARQRIEAFF. Written as DNA, the CDR3 is TGTGCCAGCAGCGAAGTATTTTCCGCAAGACAACGAATTGAAGCTTTCTTT. The whole variable domain, remainder taken from reference TRBV13 and TRBJ1-1, is AAGVIQSPRHLIKEKRETATLKCYPIPRHDTVYWYQQGPGQDPQFLISFYEKMQSDKGSIPDRFSAQQFSDYHSELNMSSLELGDSALYFCASSEVFSARQRIEAFFGQGTRLTVV.

This clonotype was seen repeatedly, ten times or more. J is TRBJ1-3 and V is TRBV11-2; tentative D call: TRBD1 (5 bases). The CDR3 runs 13 residues. Germline CDR1 reads SGHAT; CDR2 reads FQNNGV. Deletions cut 0 bases from V and 6 bases from J, with 6 bases between. CDR3 in DNA: TGTGCCAGCAGCTTAGACAGGGAAAACACCATATATTTT. This translates into CASSLDRENTIYF.

CDR3 residues: CASSNRDEQFF. CDR3 DNA: TGTGCCAGCAGCAACCGGGATGAGCAGTTCTTC. V usage is TRBV14 and J usage is TRBJ2-1; D unresolved. The CDR3 runs to 11 residues. The germline V gene has CDR1 SGHDN and CDR2 FVKESK. Trimming left V 5 bases short and J 8 bases short, with 7 bases between.

This clonotype was recorded many times. The chain couples TRBV29-1 to TRBJ2-2; D is undetermined. CDR1 SQVTM and CDR2 ANQGSEA come from the germline V gene. The CDR3 totals 12 residues. Trimming took off 3 bases at V and 0 bases at J, with 2 bases between the two ends. The chain's CDR3 is CSVESNTGELFF. DNA for the CDR3: TGCAGCGTTGAGTCGAACACCGGGGAGCTGTTTTTT.

This clonotype was seen at least ten times. The CDR3 sequence: CSVDLGVGIIDTQYF. DNA of the CDR3: TGCAGCGTCGATCTAGGCGTCGGGATAATAGATACGCAGTATTTT. V usage is TRBV29-1 and J usage is TRBJ2-3; possible D gene TRBD2, 5 bases. This CDR3 is 15 amino acids long. V lost 6 bases, J lost 5 bases, and 21 bases lay in between. Germline CDR1 is SQVTM and CDR2 is ANQGSEA.

The rearrangement joins TRBV20-1 to TRBJ2-7; 7 bases agree with TRBD1. The J segment lost 1 base and the V segment lost 6 bases, leaving 15 bases of the junction unmatched. Germline CDR1 reads DFQATT; CDR2 reads SNEGSKA (reference sequence). CDR3 length: 16 amino acids. Here the CDR3 DNA reads TGCAGTGCCCTGACCCGGGACAGCCCTAGGTCCTACGAGCAGTACTTC. Translation: CSALTRDSPRSYEQYF.

This clonotype was seen many times. CDR3 DNA: TGTGCCAGCAGTCTGCCAACTCCCGCGCGACAGGGAGGCAATCAGCCCCAGCATTTT. This sequence encodes CASSLPTPARQGGNQPQHF. The chain carries TRBV27 and TRBJ1-5, with TRBD1 identical over 7 bases. The V gene end was trimmed by 5 bases and the J gene end by 2 bases; junction bases not matched to a gene: 18. Germline V lookup: CDR1 MNHEY, CDR2 SMNVEV (reference sequence). The CDR3 consists of 19 residues.

In its sample, this clonotype was seen many times. The chain couples TRBV20-1 to TRBJ2-1; 8 bases fit TRBD2. Per the germline V gene, CDR1 is DFQATT and CDR2 is SNEGSKA (reference sequence). This CDR3 comprises 14 residues. The V segment lost 6 bases and the J segment 10 bases; nucleotides outside the gene matches: 14. The CDR3 spells CSAEKNGGAEEQFF. For the CDR3, the DNA is TGCAGTGCAGAAAAAAACGGGGGGGCCGAGGAGCAGTTCTTC.

This clonotype was counted at least ten times. J is TRBJ1-4 and V is TRBV3-1; TRBD1 is a possible D gene (6 bases). Germline-derived CDR1 and CDR2 are LGHDT and YNNKEL (reference sequence). V lost 4 bases to trimming and J lost 0 bases, with 9 bases between them. The CDR3 covers 15 residues. CDR3 nucleotides: TGTGCCAGCAGCCCAGGGGCCGCAACTAATGAAAAACTGTTTTTT. Protein: CASSPGAATNEKLFF.

This clonotype was observed many times. The chain carries TRBV5-4 and TRBJ2-2; D unresolved. The germline V gene has CDR1 SGHNT and CDR2 YYREEE (reference sequence). Trimming took 4 bases from V and 0 from J, leaving 7 bases between them. The CDR3 contains 14 residues. This CDR3 reads CASSPDPNTGELFF. CDR3 sequence (DNA): TGTGCCAGCAGCCCAGACCCGAACACCGGGGAGCTGTTTTTT.

This clonotype was recorded only once. The chain uses TRBV10-3 and TRBJ2-3; TRBD2 matches at 10 bases. This CDR3 contains 15 residues. Per the germline V gene, CDR1 is ENHRY and CDR2 is SYGVKD. V gave up 4 bases and J gave up 4 bases; unmatched junction bases: 5. The CDR3 nucleotides are TGTGCCATCAGTGGGGGCACTAGCGGGGCAGATACGCAGTATTTT. Translated, it gives CAISGGTSGADTQYF.

The sample holds many counts of this clonotype. The rearrangement links TRBV18 to TRBJ2-3; D is ambiguous. V shed 2 bases and J shed 6 bases, with 6 bases lying between them. The germline V gene encodes CDR1 KGHSH and CDR2 LQKENI. The CDR3 sequence is 12 residues long. The CDR3 region is CASSPSEDTQYF. CDR3 DNA sequence: TGTGCCAGCTCACCATCTGAGGATACGCAGTATTTT. The full variable domain, with the rest looked up from reference TRBV18 and TRBJ2-3, is NAGVMQNPRHLVRRRGQEARLRCSPMKGHSHVYWYRQLPEEGLKFMVYLQKENIIDESGMPKERFSAEFPKEGPSILRIQQVVRGDSAAYFCASSPSEDTQYFGPGTRLTVL.

This clonotype was observed a handful of times. The chain recombines TRBV10-2 with TRBJ2-5; 8 bases fit TRBD1. The CDR3 loop spans 13 amino acids. Germline CDR1 reads WSHSY; CDR2 reads SAAADI. After removal of 5 bases from V and 5 bases from J, the junction contained 4 bases not matched to a gene. The CDR3 loop is CASSPGGRETQYF. The CDR3 nucleotides are TGCGCCAGCAGTCCAGGGGGCCGGGAGACCCAGTACTTC.

This clonotype was observed many times. The gene calls are TRBV10-3 and TRBJ2-1, with 8 bases aligning to TRBD1. The CDR3 is 17 residues long. Germline V gives CDR1 ENHRY, CDR2 SYGVKD. Trimming took 4 bases from V and 8 from J; bases not matched to a gene: 16. CDR3 protein: CAISGPPGGHTRDEQFF. CDR3 coding DNA: TGTGCCATCAGTGGGCCCCCAGGGGGCCACACACGGGATGAGCAGTTCTTC.